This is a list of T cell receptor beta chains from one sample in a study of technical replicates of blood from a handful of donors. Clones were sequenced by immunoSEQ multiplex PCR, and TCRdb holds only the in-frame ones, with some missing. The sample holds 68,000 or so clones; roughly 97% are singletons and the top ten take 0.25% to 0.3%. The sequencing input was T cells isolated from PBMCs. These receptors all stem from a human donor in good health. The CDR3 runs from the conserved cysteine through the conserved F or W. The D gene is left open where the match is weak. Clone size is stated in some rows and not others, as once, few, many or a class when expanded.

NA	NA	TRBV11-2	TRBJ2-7	TGTGCCAGCAGCTTTTGGCAGTACGAGCAGTACTTC	CASSFWQYEQYF
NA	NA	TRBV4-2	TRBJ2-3	TGTGCCAGCAGCCAAGACGTCGAGACAGATACGCAGTATTTT	CASSQDVETDTQYF
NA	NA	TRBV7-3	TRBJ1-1	TGTGCCAGCACCCTTTACACGAACACTGAAGCTTTCTTT	CASTLYTNTEAFF
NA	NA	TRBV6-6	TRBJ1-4	TGTGCCAGCAGTTCCCCTAACTTTGCAACTAATGAAAAACTGTTTTTT	CASSSPNFATNEKLFF
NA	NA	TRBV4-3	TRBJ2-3	TGCGCCAGCAGCCTCTCACAGGGTAGCACAGATACGCAGTATTTT	CASSLSQGSTDTQYF
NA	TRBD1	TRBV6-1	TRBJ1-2	TGTGCCAGCAGTGAAGCCCGCGGGACAGTAAATTATGGCTACACCTTC	CASSEARGTVNYGYTF
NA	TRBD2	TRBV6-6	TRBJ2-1	TGTGCCAGCAGTTCTAGCGGCCGTAGCTCCTACAATGAGCAGTTCTTC	CASSSSGRSSYNEQFF
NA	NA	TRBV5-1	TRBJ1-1	TGCGCCAGCAGCTTGGACGCGAGAAACACTGAAGCTTTCTTT	CASSLDARNTEAFF
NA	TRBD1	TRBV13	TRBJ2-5	TGTGCCAGCAGTTCAGACAGGGCGGAGGACCAGTACTTC	CASSSDRAEDQYF
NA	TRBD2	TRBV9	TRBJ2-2	TGTGCCAGCAGCGGGGGGACTAGCGTGTTGGGGGAGCTGTTTTTT	CASSGGTSVLGELFF
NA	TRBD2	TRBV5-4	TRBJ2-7	TGTGCCAGCAGCATGGGACTAGTAGTCTACGAGCAGTACTTC	CASSMGLVVYEQYF
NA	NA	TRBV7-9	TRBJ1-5	TGTGCCAGCAGCCGTGCCGAGGCCAATCAGCCCCAGCATTTT	CASSRAEANQPQHF
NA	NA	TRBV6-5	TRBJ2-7	TGTGCCAGCAGCCCCGGGACACCGGACTACGAGCAGTACTTC	CASSPGTPDYEQYF
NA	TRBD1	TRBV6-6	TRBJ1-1	TGTGCCAGCACCCAGGGGGGCAAGAACACTGAAGCTTTCTTT	CASTQGGKNTEAFF
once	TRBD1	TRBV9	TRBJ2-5	TGTGCCAGCAGCGTAGCTGCCGGGACAGGCGAGACCCAGTACTTC	CASSVAAGTGETQYF
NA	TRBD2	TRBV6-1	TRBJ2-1	TGTGCCAGCAGGAGTAGCGGGAAGGGTGAGCAGTTCTTC	CASRSSGKGEQFF
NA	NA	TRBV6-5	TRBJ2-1	TGTGCCAGCAGTTACACCCTTGACAGATACAATGAGCAGTTCTTC	CASSYTLDRYNEQFF
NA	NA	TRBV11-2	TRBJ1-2	TGTGCCAGCAGCTTAGTCGGTGCAAATGGCTACACCTTC	CASSLVGANGYTF
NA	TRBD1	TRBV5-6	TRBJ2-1	TGTGCCAGCAGCATACCGGGACAGGCCTTTTACAATGAGCAGTTCTTC	CASSIPGQAFYNEQFF
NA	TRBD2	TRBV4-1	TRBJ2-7	TGCGCCAGCAGCCCCTCTGGACTAGCGGGAGGGCCTCTCGAGCAGTACTTC	CASSPSGLAGGPLEQYF
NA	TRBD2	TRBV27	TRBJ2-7	TGTGCCAGCAGTTTGACGGGAGGGCCTATCCACGAGCAGTACTTC	CASSLTGGPIHEQYF
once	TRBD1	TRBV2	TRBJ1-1	TGTGCCAGCAGTGAAGAGACAGGGTTAACTGAAGCTTTCTTT	CASSEETGLTEAFF
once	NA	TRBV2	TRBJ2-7	TGTGCCAGCAGTGTTACGCTCTACTACGAGCAGTACTTC	CASSVTLYYEQYF
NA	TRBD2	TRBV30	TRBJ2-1	TGTGCCTGGAGTGTATTACTAGCGGGGGTCAATGAGCAGTTCTTC	CAWSVLLAGVNEQFF
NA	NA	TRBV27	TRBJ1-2	TGTGCCAGCAGTACCCTAAAACAGGGAATCTATGGCTACACCTTC	CASSTLKQGIYGYTF
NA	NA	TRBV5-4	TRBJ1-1	TGTGCCAGCAGCTTGAAAGCAGGGTCGGGCACTGAAGCTTTCTTT	CASSLKAGSGTEAFF
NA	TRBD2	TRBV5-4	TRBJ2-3	TGTGCCAGCCGACTAGCGGGAGTAAGGACAGATACGCAGTATTTT	CASRLAGVRTDTQYF
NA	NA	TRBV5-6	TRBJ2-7	TGTGCCAGCAGTAAAAACAGGGCAAAGGTCTTCAAGGGACCCTACGAGCAGTACTTC	CASSKNRAKVFKGPYEQYF
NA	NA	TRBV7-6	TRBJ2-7	TGTGCCAGCAGCGGGGATGGGCGGGCGGCCTACGAGCAGTACTTC	CASSGDGRAAYEQYF
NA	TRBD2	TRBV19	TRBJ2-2	TGTGCCAGTATTGCGACTAGCGCGAACACCGGGGAGCTGTTTTTT	CASIATSANTGELFF
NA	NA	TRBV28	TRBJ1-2	TGTGCCAGCGGTGGGGGCGCCGACTATGGCTACACCTTC	CASGGGADYGYTF
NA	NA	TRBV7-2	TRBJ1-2	TGTGCCAGCAGCCCTCTGCCGACCACGAGGCCCTACACCTTC	CASSPLPTTRPYTF
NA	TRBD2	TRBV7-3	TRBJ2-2	TGTGCCTCCCGGCCGGGACTAGGGTACACCGGGGAGCTGTTTTTT	CASRPGLGYTGELFF
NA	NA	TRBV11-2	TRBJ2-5	TGTGCCAGCAGCTTTAGGGGGAACCAAGAGACCCAGTACTTC	CASSFRGNQETQYF
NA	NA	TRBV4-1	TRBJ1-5	TGCGCCAGCAGCCAAGATTGGACAGGCAATCAGCCCCAGCATTTT	CASSQDWTGNQPQHF
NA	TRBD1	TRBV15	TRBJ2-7	TGTGCCACCAGCAGAGATCCTCGGCTATCAAGGGACAGGCCCTACGAGCAGTACTTC	CATSRDPRLSRDRPYEQYF
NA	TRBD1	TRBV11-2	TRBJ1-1	TGTGCCAGCAGTTGGGACAGGGTCACTGAAGCTTTCTTT	CASSWDRVTEAFF
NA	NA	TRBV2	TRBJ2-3	TGTGCCAGCAAGGCTTTAGCCACAGATACGCAGTATTTT	CASKALATDTQYF
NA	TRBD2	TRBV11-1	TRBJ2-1	TGTGCCAGCAGCCGCGGGAGGAGCTCCTACAATGAGCAGTTCTTC	CASSRGRSSYNEQFF
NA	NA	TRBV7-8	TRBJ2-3	TGTGCCAGCAGCTTATCGTTGCGAGAGGGCGCAGATACGCAGTATTTT	CASSLSLREGADTQYF
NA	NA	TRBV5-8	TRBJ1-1	TGTGCCAGCAGGCGGTGGATCCCGGACACTGAAGCTTTCTTT	CASRRWIPDTEAFF
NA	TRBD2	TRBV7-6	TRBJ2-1	TGTGCCAGCAGCCCTAGCGGGAGGGAGTTGAATGAGCAGTTCTTC	CASSPSGRELNEQFF
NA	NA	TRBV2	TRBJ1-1	TGTGCCAGCAGTCGTATAGGAGTGAACACTGAAGCTTTCTTT	CASSRIGVNTEAFF
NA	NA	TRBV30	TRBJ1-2	TGTGCCTGGATTCCCGGGAATAAGACTGGCTACACCTTC	CAWIPGNKTGYTF
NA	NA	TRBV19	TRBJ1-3	TGTGCCAGTAGTAAAGCCAGCGCTTCTGGAAACACCATATATTTT	CASSKASASGNTIYF
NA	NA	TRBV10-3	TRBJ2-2	TGTGCCATCAGTGGTCAGGGGAGAAACACCGGGGAGCTGTTTTTT	CAISGQGRNTGELFF
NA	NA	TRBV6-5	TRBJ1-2	TGTGCCAGCAGTCCCTACGAGAGAGCTAACTATGGCTACACCTTC	CASSPYERANYGYTF
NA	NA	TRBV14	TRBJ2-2	TGTGCCAGCAGGGAAACAGCTGTCACCGGGGAGCTGTTTTTT	CASRETAVTGELFF
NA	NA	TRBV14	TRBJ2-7	TGTGCCAGCAGCCAACAGGCCATAAGCTCCTACGAGCAGTACTTC	CASSQQAISSYEQYF
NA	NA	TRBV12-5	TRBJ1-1	TGTGCTAGCCTGGGGGGGGGTCTGAACACTGAAGCTTTCTTT	CASLGGGLNTEAFF
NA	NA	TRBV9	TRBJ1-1	TGTGCCAGCAGCGTAGGGCAGATGAACACTGAAGCTTTCTTT	CASSVGQMNTEAFF
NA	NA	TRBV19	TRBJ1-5	TGTGCCACCATTGGGGACAAGGGTATACAGCCCCAGCATTTT	CATIGDKGIQPQHF